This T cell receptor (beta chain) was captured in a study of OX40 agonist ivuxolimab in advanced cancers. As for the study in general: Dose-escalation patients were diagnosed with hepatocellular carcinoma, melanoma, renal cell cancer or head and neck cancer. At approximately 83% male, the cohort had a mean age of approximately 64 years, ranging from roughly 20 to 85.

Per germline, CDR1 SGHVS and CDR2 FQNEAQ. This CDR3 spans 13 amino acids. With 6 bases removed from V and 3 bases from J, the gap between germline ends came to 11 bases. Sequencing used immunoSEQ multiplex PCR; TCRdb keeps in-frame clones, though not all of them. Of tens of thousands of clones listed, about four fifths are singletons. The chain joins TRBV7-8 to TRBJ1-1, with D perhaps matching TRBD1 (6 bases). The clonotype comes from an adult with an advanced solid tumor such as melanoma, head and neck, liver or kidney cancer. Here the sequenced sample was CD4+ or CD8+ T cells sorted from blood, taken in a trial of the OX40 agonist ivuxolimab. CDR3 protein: CASRQGQYTEAFF. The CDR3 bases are TGTGCCAGCAGGCAAGGACAGTACACTGAAGCTTTCTTT.